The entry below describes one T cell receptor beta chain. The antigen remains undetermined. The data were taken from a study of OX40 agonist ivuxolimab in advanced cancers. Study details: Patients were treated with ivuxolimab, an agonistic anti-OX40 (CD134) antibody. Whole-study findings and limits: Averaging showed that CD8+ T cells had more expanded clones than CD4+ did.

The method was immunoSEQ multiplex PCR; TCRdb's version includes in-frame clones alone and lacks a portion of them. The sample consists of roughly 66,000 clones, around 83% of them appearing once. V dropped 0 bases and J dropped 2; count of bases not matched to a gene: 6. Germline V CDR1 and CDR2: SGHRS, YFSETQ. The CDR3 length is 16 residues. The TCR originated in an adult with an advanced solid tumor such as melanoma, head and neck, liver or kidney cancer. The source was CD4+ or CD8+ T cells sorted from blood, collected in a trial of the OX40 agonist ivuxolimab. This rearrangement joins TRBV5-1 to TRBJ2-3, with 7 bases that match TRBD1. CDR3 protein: CASSLVEGGDTDTQYF. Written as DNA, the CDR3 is TGCGCCAGCAGCTTGGTTGAAGGGGGCGACACAGATACGCAGTATTTT.